The next 27 T cell receptor beta chains were all read from a single sample in a study of CD8 T cells in ankylosing spondylitis. TCRdb independently ran MiXCR on the 5' RACE reads; one entry per CDR3 protein. In the table there are 300,000 to 350,000 distinct CDR3 sequences, 14% to 15% of which are singletons. The sample comprised blood, either unsorted or a sorted T cell fraction (not recorded which). These receptors were obtained from a male donor with ankylosing spondylitis or in good health (not recorded which).

This clonotype was counted at least ten times. The rearrangement links TRBV3-1 to TRBJ2-7, with 10 bases identical to TRBD1. The V gene's germline CDR1 is LGHDT and CDR2 YNNKEL (reference sequence). This CDR3 contains 16 residues. J lost 7 bases, V lost 0 bases, and 9 bases had no gene match. The DNA for the CDR3 is TGTGCCAGCAGCCAAGATGGAGGGACAGGGGTCGGTGAGCAGTACTTC. Its translation is CASSQDGGTGVGEQYF.

This clonotype was found many times. The chain combines TRBV11-2 with TRBJ1-4; D is uncertain. This CDR3 region has 11 residues. V was clipped by 4 bases and J by 8 bases, with 5 bases between them. The germline CDR1 and CDR2 sequences are SGHAT and FQNNGV. CDR3 residues: CASSSREKLFF. The CDR3 nucleotides are TGTGCCAGCAGCTCCCGGGAAAAACTGTTTTTT.

There are a few counts of this clonotype. Given the absence of the conserved phenylalanine or tryptophan at the CDR3 end, a read error is likely. Because the CDR3's place on the DNA is in doubt, the DNA is left out and the CDR3 is given as listed by TCRdb. The rearrangement uses TRBV20-1 and TRBJ2-7; the listed D gene, TRBD2, was not tested against the DNA. Germline assignment: CDR1 DFQATT and CDR2 SNEGSKA (reference sequence). The CDR3 spans 13 amino acids, including both terminal residues. The CDR3 is CSAMYSGGAPTIN.

This clonotype was seen more than once but under ten times. The rearrangement links TRBV12-3 or TRBV12-4 to TRBJ2-3; 9 bases are shared with TRBD1. The trim removed 6 bases at V and 6 bases at J, leaving 7 bases unmatched. The CDR3 covers 14 residues. The CDR3 region is CASSSGGQGDTQYF. CDR3 bases: TGTGCCAGCAGCTCCGGGGGACAGGGCGATACGCAGTATTTT.

This clonotype was seen repeatedly, ten times or more. This sequence joins TRBV7-9 and TRBJ1-2; D is possibly TRBD1 (6 bases). Germline CDR1 reads SEHNR; CDR2 reads FQNEAQ (reference sequence). The CDR3 has 11 amino acids. Deletions cut 5 bases from V and 7 bases from J, with 8 bases between. For the CDR3, the DNA is TGTGCCAGCAGCCCGGACAGTGGCTACACCTTC. This codes for CASSPDSGYTF.

This clonotype came up many times. V gene TRBV4-1 combines with J gene TRBJ1-2, with no clear D. Germline loops: CDR1 MGHRA, CDR2 YSYEKL. The length of the CDR3 is 13 residues. Trimming took off 1 base at V and 5 bases at J, with 8 bases between the two ends. This CDR3 is CASSQGSGYGYTF. Written as DNA, the CDR3 is TGCGCCAGCAGCCAAGGATCAGGTTATGGCTACACCTTC.

This clonotype occurred a few times. This chain links TRBV6-5 with TRBJ2-1; D perhaps matches TRBD1 (5 bases). This CDR3 region has 14 residues. V was clipped by 2 bases and J by 7 bases, with 12 bases between them. The germline CDR1 and CDR2 sequences are MNHEY and SVGAGI. The CDR3 loop reads CASSYGRAENEQFF. The CDR3 region has the DNA TGTGCCAGCAGTTACGGCAGGGCGGAAAATGAGCAGTTCTTC.

A few counts support this clonotype. The chain has TRBV12-3 or TRBV12-4 and TRBJ2-3; 9 nucleotides line up with TRBD2. The CDR3 contains 16 residues. V shed 3 bases and J 5 bases; nucleotides not matched to a gene: 9. CDR3 DNA: TGTGCCAGCAGTTTCCGGCGGGGGGGCCCGGAAGATACGCAGTATTTT. Translated: CASSFRRGGPEDTQYF.

The chain combines TRBV27 with TRBJ2-1; weak D call: TRBD2 (7 bases). Germline loops: CDR1 MNHEY, CDR2 SMNVEV (reference sequence). Trimming took off 2 bases at V and 4 bases at J, with 12 bases between the two ends. The CDR3 runs to 15 residues. The CDR3 region has the DNA TGTGCCAGCAGTTTACGAGGGGGGGGGTACAATGAGCAGTTCTTC. It yields the protein CASSLRGGGYNEQFF.

The chain carries TRBV4-1 and TRBJ2-3; 8 positions agree with TRBD2. CDR1 is MGHRA, CDR2 YSYEKL, per germline. This CDR3 contains 17 residues. V lost 0 bases and J lost 6; bases outside the gene matches: 11. CDR3 sequence reads: CASSQDLYGRAEDTQYF. CDR3 DNA sequence: TGCGCCAGCAGCCAAGATCTTTACGGGAGGGCAGAGGATACGCAGTATTTT.

V is TRBV12-3 or TRBV12-4 and J is TRBJ2-2; 11 bases agree with TRBD2. The CDR3 consists of 17 residues. Trimming removed 6 bases from V and 2 bases from J; junction bases left unmatched: 8. DNA for the CDR3: TGTGCCAGCAGCCATGGGACTAGCGGTACAAACACCGGGGAGCTGTTTTTT. Amino acid sequence: CASSHGTSGTNTGELFF.

The CDR3 nucleotides read TGTGCCAGCAGCCGACCTATAACAACGAACACTGAAGCTTTCTTT. This sequence encodes CASSRPITTNTEAFF. The chain recombines TRBV5-5 with TRBJ1-1; D is unresolved. Germline loops: CDR1 SGHKS, CDR2 YYEKEE (reference sequence). The CDR3 is made up of 15 amino acids. With 4 bases removed from V and 1 base from J, the gap between germline ends came to 14 bases.

This clonotype has just a few counts. This chain connects TRBV20-1 to TRBJ2-5; 8 bases map to TRBD2. CDR1 is DFQATT, CDR2 SNEGSKA, per germline (reference sequence). CDR3 length: 17 residues. The V segment lost 0 bases and the J segment 2 bases; nucleotides outside the gene matches: 11. The CDR3 sequence is CSARELVAGLLQETQYF. In nucleotides, the CDR3 is TGCAGTGCTAGAGAATTGGTAGCGGGGCTCCTTCAAGAGACCCAGTACTTC.

This clonotype turned up a few times. The genes are TRBV12-3 or TRBV12-4 and TRBJ2-7; possible D gene TRBD1, 5 bases. This CDR3 is 13 amino acids long. V lost 7 bases, J lost 3 bases, and 13 bases lay in between. The CDR3 spells CASTLDTYYEQYF. The CDR3 DNA reads as TGTGCCAGCACCCTGGACACGTACTACGAGCAGTACTTC.

There are a few counts of this clonotype. The chain recombines TRBV6-1 with TRBJ1-5, with D possibly matching TRBD1 (5 bases). This CDR3 has 14 residues. V was cut by 2 bases and J by 6 bases, with 11 bases left in between. The germline CDR1 and CDR2 sequences are MNHNS and SASEGT. The CDR3 DNA reads TGTGCCAGCAGTGAAAAAGGGGCCGGTCAGCCCCAGCATTTT. It is translated as CASSEKGAGQPQHF.

This clonotype was observed a handful of times. The V gene is TRBV6-1, the J gene TRBJ1-5; 8 positions match TRBD1. Per germline, CDR1 MNHNS and CDR2 SASEGT. The junction had 11 bases not matched to a gene; V was cut back by 6 bases and J by 7 bases. This CDR3 has 15 residues. CDR3 sequence: CASSASGGKGQPQHF. The CDR3 bases are TGTGCCAGCAGCGCCTCAGGGGGCAAAGGACAGCCCCAGCATTTT.

This clonotype showed up just a few times. The genes are TRBV6-6 and TRBJ2-1; D may be TRBD1 (6 bases). V was trimmed by 3 bases and J by 8 bases, leaving 8 bases between them. This CDR3 spans 12 amino acids. Germline values: CDR1 MNHNY, CDR2 SVGAGI (reference sequence). CDR3 coding DNA: TGTGCCAGCAGTTATGGGGGCCATGAGCAGTTCTTC. Translation: CASSYGGHEQFF.

This clonotype was observed a handful of times. The chain joins TRBV29-1 to TRBJ2-1; 9 bases line up with TRBD1. V gave up 6 bases and J gave up 5 bases; unmatched junction bases: 8. This CDR3 has 14 amino acids. Germline V CDR1 and CDR2: SQVTM, ANQGSEA. CDR3: CSVTGQGFNNEQFF. The CDR3 bases are TGCAGCGTAACCGGACAGGGGTTTAACAATGAGCAGTTCTTC.

This clonotype has a handful of counts. The CDR3 protein is CASSPRSGNYGYTF. CDR3 DNA sequence: TGCGCCAGCAGCCCCCGAAGCGGGAACTATGGCTACACCTTC. The gene calls are TRBV4-1 and TRBJ1-2; no reliable D call. Trimming removed 4 bases from V and 2 bases from J, with 11 bases in between. This CDR3 spans 14 amino acids. CDR1 is MGHRA and CDR2 is YSYEKL in the germline V gene.

This clonotype was observed a few times. The rearrangement links TRBV7-9 to TRBJ2-7; 9 bases fit TRBD2. Germline-derived CDR1 and CDR2 are SEHNR and FQNEAQ (reference sequence). V lost 0 bases and J lost 5; bases outside the gene matches: 2. This CDR3 is built from 14 residues. The CDR3: CASSLASGSDEQYF. The CDR3 bases are TGTGCCAGCAGCTTAGCTAGCGGGAGCGACGAGCAGTACTTC. Full variable domain (missing parts from reference TRBV7-9 and TRBJ2-7): DTGVSQNPRHKITKRGQNVTFRCDPISEHNRLYWYRQTLGQGPEFLTYFQNEAQLEKSRLLSDRFSAERPKGSFSTLEIQRTEQGDSAMYLCASSLASGSDEQYFGPGTRLTVT.

This clonotype turned up a few times. The CDR3 sequence is CASSISSGSSYNEQFF. The CDR3 DNA reads as TGTGCCAGCAGCATATCTAGCGGCAGCTCCTACAATGAGCAGTTCTTC. The chain has TRBV7-6 and TRBJ2-1, with TRBD2 identical over 7 bases. This CDR3 spans 16 amino acids. CDR1 and CDR2 from the germline V gene are SGHVS and FNYEAQ. J gave up 0 bases and V 5 bases, and 7 bases lay outside the gene matches.

The J gene is TRBJ2-3, the V gene TRBV5-1; D assignment may be TRBD1 or TRBD2 (6 bases each). The CDR3 is 18 amino acids. CDR1 and CDR2 (germline): SGHRS, YFSETQ. Trimming took off 5 bases at V and 5 bases at J, with 27 bases between the two ends. CDR3 coding DNA: TGCGCCAGCAGGCTCTCGTACAGGGACTTTGACGGGGTAGATACGCAGTATTTT. Its protein is CASRLSYRDFDGVDTQYF.

The CDR3 sequence: CASSLGPRTQFGNTIYF. Written as DNA, the CDR3 is TGCGCCAGCAGCTTGGGGCCCAGGACGCAATTTGGAAACACCATATATTTT. This chain connects TRBV5-1 to TRBJ1-3, with unresolved D. Trimming left V 0 bases short and J 3 bases short, with 16 bases between. This CDR3 comprises 17 residues. Germline CDR1 reads SGHRS; CDR2 reads YFSETQ.

This clonotype has more than one count but fewer than ten. The chain employs TRBV4-1 and TRBJ1-5, with unresolved D. The CDR3 sequence is 13 residues long. V lost 1 base to trimming and J lost 4 bases, with 5 bases between them. Germline values: CDR1 MGHRA, CDR2 YSYEKL. CDR3 region: CASSQAPNQPQHF. The CDR3 DNA reads as TGCGCCAGCAGCCAAGCCCCTAATCAGCCCCAGCATTTT.

The V call is TRBV2, the J call TRBJ1-5, with TRBD1 identical over 12 bases. Germline-derived CDR1 and CDR2 are SNHLY and FYNNEI. There are 14 residues in the CDR3. Trimming removed 11 bases from V and 3 bases from J; junction bases left unmatched: 5. CDR3 amino acids: CAWGQGAYNQPQHF. The CDR3 coding sequence is TGTGCCTGGGGACAGGGGGCTTACAATCAGCCCCAGCATTTT.

This clonotype occurred a few times. The J gene is TRBJ2-7, the V gene TRBV9; 12 nucleotides align to TRBD2. The trim removed 2 bases at V and 7 bases at J, leaving 4 bases unmatched. CDR1 SGDLS and CDR2 YYNGEE come from the germline V gene. This CDR3 comprises 14 residues. CDR3 bases: TGTGCCAGCAGCGTGTCTAGCGGGGGGGAGGAGCAGTACTTC. Encoded protein: CASSVSSGGEEQYF.

This clonotype turned up a few times. The V call is TRBV5-1, the J call TRBJ2-7; D is possibly TRBD2 (6 bases). Germline CDR1 is SGHRS and CDR2 is YFSETQ. This CDR3 contains 14 residues. The ends were cut back, 1 base at V and 4 bases at J, with 12 bases in the middle. The CDR3 spells CASSLRFGGYEQYF. The CDR3 DNA follows: TGCGCCAGCAGCTTGCGATTTGGGGGGTACGAGCAGTACTTC.